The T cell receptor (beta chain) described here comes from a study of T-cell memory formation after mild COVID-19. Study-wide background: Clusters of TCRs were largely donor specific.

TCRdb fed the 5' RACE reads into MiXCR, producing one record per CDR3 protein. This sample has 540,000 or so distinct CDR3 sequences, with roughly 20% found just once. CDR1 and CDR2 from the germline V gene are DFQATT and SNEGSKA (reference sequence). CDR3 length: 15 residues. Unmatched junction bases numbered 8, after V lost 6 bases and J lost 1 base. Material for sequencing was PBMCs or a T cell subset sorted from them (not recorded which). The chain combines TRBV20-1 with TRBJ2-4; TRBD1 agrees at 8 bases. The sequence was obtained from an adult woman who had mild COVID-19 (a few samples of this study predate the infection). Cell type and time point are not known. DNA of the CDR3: TGCAGTGCCCCCAGGACAGGGACGGCCAAAAACATTCAGTACTTC. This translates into CSAPRTGTAKNIQYF.